Listed below are T cell receptor beta chains from one sample, sequenced in a study of T cell responses to AZD1222 COVID-19 vaccine. Sequencing used immunoSEQ multiplex PCR; TCRdb keeps in-frame clones, though not all of them. Among some 150,000 clones listed, 92% were seen once. The material sequenced was peripheral blood, taken 28 days after the second AZD1222 dose. The origin of the receptors is an adult who received the AZD1222 COVID-19 vaccine. CDR3s include the opening cysteine and the closing phenylalanine or tryptophan. The order of the fields is clone size, D gene, J gene, V gene, CDR3 DNA, CDR3 protein. A D gene is named only where the DNA matches it firmly. Part of the rows lack a size; the others show once, few, many or a class for expanded clones.

size: once
D: TRBD2
J: TRBJ2-3
V: TRBV18
DNA: TGTGCCAGCTCTCCGGGGACTAGCGGCGGGGCGCAGTATTTT
CDR3: CASSPGTSGGAQYF

size: NA
D: TRBD1
J: TRBJ2-7
V: TRBV27
DNA: TGTGCCAGCAGCCGACAGGGGACCTACGAGCAGTACTTC
CDR3: CASSRQGTYEQYF

size: once
D: TRBD1
J: TRBJ1-2
V: TRBV27
DNA: TGTGCCAGCAGTTTTGTGACAGGGGAGAGAGGGTATGGCTACACCTTC
CDR3: CASSFVTGERGYGYTF

size: NA
D: NA
J: TRBJ1-4
V: TRBV11-2
DNA: TGTGCCAGCAGCTTTGGGCTGGAGCATGAAAAACTGTTTTTT
CDR3: CASSFGLEHEKLFF

size: NA
D: NA
J: TRBJ2-1
V: TRBV24-1
DNA: TGTGCCACCAGTGATCCGGGACAAGAGCTCGAGCAGTTCTTC
CDR3: CATSDPGQELEQFF

size: NA
D: NA
J: TRBJ2-5
V: TRBV28
DNA: TGTGCCAGCAGTTTACGTCAGGGCAGACCCAAAGAGACCCAGTACTTC
CDR3: CASSLRQGRPKETQYF

size: NA
D: TRBD1
J: TRBJ2-7
V: TRBV18
DNA: TGTGCCAGCTCACCTAGGACAGGGGCTGGAAGCTCCTACGAGCAGTACTTC
CDR3: CASSPRTGAGSSYEQYF

size: NA
D: NA
J: TRBJ1-6
V: TRBV27
DNA: TGTGCCAGCAGTTTAACTCTGGTTCCAGGGTCCCGGTTTAATTCACCCCTCCACTTT
CDR3: CASSLTLVPGSRFNSPLHF

size: NA
D: NA
J: TRBJ1-1
V: TRBV19
DNA: TGTGCCAGTAGTCCCCAGGTGGGGGGGACTAACACTGAAGCTTTCTTT
CDR3: CASSPQVGGTNTEAFF

size: NA
D: TRBD1
J: TRBJ1-5
V: TRBV30
DNA: TGTGCCTGGAGTCAAGCAGGGGGTGGTCAGCCCCAGCATTTT
CDR3: CAWSQAGGGQPQHF

size: NA
D: NA
J: TRBJ1-4
V: TRBV18
DNA: TGTGCCAGCTCACCACCGAGCTATGAAAAACTGTTTTTT
CDR3: CASSPPSYEKLFF

size: NA
D: NA
J: TRBJ1-1
V: TRBV5-1
DNA: TGCGCCAGCAGCTTGGGTGACCCGGGGAACACTGAAGCTTTCTTT
CDR3: CASSLGDPGNTEAFF

size: NA
D: TRBD1
J: TRBJ2-5
V: TRBV5-1
DNA: TGCGCCAGCAGCTTGACAGGGGCGGAGACCCAGTACTTC
CDR3: CASSLTGAETQYF

size: NA
D: NA
J: TRBJ1-4
V: TRBV9
DNA: TGTGCCAGCGGAGGGGGGCTTGTAACTAATGAAAAACTGTTTTTT
CDR3: CASGGGLVTNEKLFF

size: NA
D: TRBD1
J: TRBJ1-5
V: TRBV2
DNA: TGTGCCAGCAGTGAGGGCCGACAGGGGAATCAGCCCCAGCATTTT
CDR3: CASSEGRQGNQPQHF

size: NA
D: NA
J: TRBJ1-3
V: TRBV5-6
DNA: TGTGCCAGCAGCTTGGGCGTGAGCTCTGGAAACACCATATATTTT
CDR3: CASSLGVSSGNTIYF

size: NA
D: NA
J: TRBJ1-5
V: TRBV7-8
DNA: TGTGCCAGCAGCTTAGACAGGGTGAGGCATCAGCCCCAGCATTTT
CDR3: CASSLDRVRHQPQHF

size: NA
D: TRBD2
J: TRBJ2-1
V: TRBV2
DNA: TGTGCCAGCACTGCGGGAGGAACTGGTGAGCAGTTCTTC
CDR3: CASTAGGTGEQFF

size: NA
D: TRBD1
J: TRBJ1-3
V: TRBV14
DNA: TGTGCCAGCAGGCCGACAGGGAGCTCTGGAAACACCATATATTTT
CDR3: CASRPTGSSGNTIYF

size: NA
D: NA
J: TRBJ2-5
V: TRBV6-5
DNA: TGTGCCAGCAGTCAAACCGGTGGGATCCAAGAGACCCAGTACTTC
CDR3: CASSQTGGIQETQYF

size: NA
D: TRBD1
J: TRBJ1-1
V: TRBV28
DNA: TGTGCCAGCAGTTTACGAGGGGGCTGGGGCACTGAAGCTTTCTTT
CDR3: CASSLRGGWGTEAFF

size: NA
D: NA
J: TRBJ1-5
V: TRBV12-3/TRBV12-4
DNA: TGTGCCAGCAGTTTAGGGGGTGATCAGCCCCAGCATTTT
CDR3: CASSLGGDQPQHF

size: NA
D: TRBD2
J: TRBJ2-5
V: TRBV7-9
DNA: TGTGCCAGCAGCTTAGAACGGGCGAGCGGGAGGGAGACCCAGTACTTC
CDR3: CASSLERASGRETQYF

size: NA
D: TRBD1
J: TRBJ1-1
V: TRBV3-1/TRBV3-2
DNA: TGTGCCAGCAGCCAATGGGACAGGGGAAAGAACACTGAAGCTTTCTTT
CDR3: CASSQWDRGKNTEAFF

size: NA
D: NA
J: TRBJ1-4
V: TRBV27
DNA: TGTGCCAGCAGTCCCTACAGGACCGGTCCGGAGAAACTGTTTTTT
CDR3: CASSPYRTGPEKLFF

size: NA
D: NA
J: TRBJ2-1
V: TRBV20-1
DNA: TGCAGTGCTAGTTTGGGCAGAAGGTACAATGAGCAGTTCTTC
CDR3: CSASLGRRYNEQFF

size: NA
D: TRBD1
J: TRBJ1-2
V: TRBV6-6
DNA: TGTGCCAGCAGTCAATTACAGCAAACCGGGACAGGCCTTTATGGCTACACCTTC
CDR3: CASSQLQQTGTGLYGYTF

size: NA
D: NA
J: TRBJ1-1
V: TRBV18
DNA: TGTGCCAGCTCACCGGGACAGAACACTGAAGCTTTCTTT
CDR3: CASSPGQNTEAFF

size: NA
D: NA
J: TRBJ1-2
V: TRBV24-1
DNA: TGTGCCACCAGTGAGAATCCTACTAACTATGGCTACACCTTC
CDR3: CATSENPTNYGYTF

size: NA
D: TRBD2
J: TRBJ2-2
V: TRBV7-9
DNA: TGTGCCAGCAGCCAGACTAGCATATACACCGGGGAGCTGTTTTTT
CDR3: CASSQTSIYTGELFF

size: NA
D: NA
J: TRBJ2-1
V: TRBV4-1
DNA: TGCGCCAGCAGCCCTCCTACCTTACGAGCGCACAATGAGCAGTTCTTC
CDR3: CASSPPTLRAHNEQFF

size: NA
D: TRBD2
J: TRBJ2-1
V: TRBV9
DNA: TGTGCCAGCAGCCCCATACTAGCGGGGTTATACAATGAGCAGTTCTTC
CDR3: CASSPILAGLYNEQFF

size: NA
D: TRBD1
J: TRBJ1-2
V: TRBV5-4
DNA: TGTGCCAGCAGCTTGGGGTGGGACAGGGTGGATGGCTACACCTTC
CDR3: CASSLGWDRVDGYTF

size: NA
D: NA
J: TRBJ1-1
V: TRBV9
DNA: TGTGCCAGCAGCGTAGTTGGGGAGAACACTGAAGCTTTCTTT
CDR3: CASSVVGENTEAFF

size: NA
D: TRBD2
J: TRBJ2-3
V: TRBV11-3
DNA: TGTGCCAGCAGCCCTGGGACTACTGCAGATACGCAGTATTTT
CDR3: CASSPGTTADTQYF

size: NA
D: NA
J: TRBJ1-5
V: TRBV19
DNA: TGTGCCAGTAGTGTTCCAGTGCCTAATCAGCCCCAGCATTTT
CDR3: CASSVPVPNQPQHF

size: NA
D: TRBD2
J: TRBJ2-2
V: TRBV11-3
DNA: TGTGCCAGCAGCCCGGGACTAGCGGGAGTTACCGGGGAGCTGTTTTTT
CDR3: CASSPGLAGVTGELFF

size: NA
D: NA
J: TRBJ2-2
V: TRBV5-5
DNA: TGTGCCAGCAGCTCACCCCGGGGGGACAGGAATAGCGGGGAGCTGTTTTTT
CDR3: CASSSPRGDRNSGELFF

size: once
D: NA
J: TRBJ1-6
V: TRBV19
DNA: TGTGCCAGTAGTAGATACAGGGATGGGAATTCACCCCTCCACTTT
CDR3: CASSRYRDGNSPLHF

size: NA
D: NA
J: TRBJ1-5
V: TRBV12-5
DNA: TGTGCTAGTGGTTTGGGACAGACGAATCAGCCCCAGCATTTT
CDR3: CASGLGQTNQPQHF

size: NA
D: NA
J: TRBJ2-5
V: TRBV28
DNA: TGTGCCAGCAGTTCCTCTAAAGGGGTGGTCTCGGAGACCCAGTACTTC
CDR3: CASSSSKGVVSETQYF

size: NA
D: NA
J: TRBJ2-1
V: TRBV23-1
DNA: TGCGCCAGCACCACAATGGGTTGTAGGAATGAGCAGTTCTTC
CDR3: CASTTMGCRNEQFF

size: NA
D: NA
J: TRBJ1-6
V: TRBV6-5
DNA: TGTGCCAGCAGTTACCAAGTGACAGGTTCTAATTCACCCCTCCACTTT
CDR3: CASSYQVTGSNSPLHF

size: once
D: TRBD1
J: TRBJ2-7
V: TRBV6-5
DNA: TGTGCCAGCGTCAACAGGGGCCTTTTCGAGCAGTACTTC
CDR3: CASVNRGLFEQYF

size: NA
D: NA
J: TRBJ2-3
V: TRBV20-1
DNA: TGCAGTGCTAAAATCCCCTGGGAGTATTTT
CDR3: CSAKIPWEYF

size: NA
D: TRBD1
J: TRBJ2-7
V: TRBV24-1
DNA: TGTGCCACCAGTGATCCCCAGGGGGCCTACGAGCAGTACTTC
CDR3: CATSDPQGAYEQYF